This T cell receptor beta chain was identified in a study of T cell responses to AZD1222 COVID-19 vaccine. Measured with immunoSEQ multiplex PCR; TCRdb has only the in-frame clones, and not every one. In the table there are 100,000 to 150,000 clones, around 89% of which are singletons. The CDR3 totals 11 residues. V lost 3 bases, J lost 4 bases, and 3 bases lay in between. Germline CDR1 is SGHAT and CDR2 is FQNNGV. Note on this clone: Its specificity is unknown.

The study's findings and limits: Seropositivity was recorded at baseline in only a handful of AZD1222 recipients. Most donors were white British, females outnumbered males, and clonal diversity was possibly underestimated.

The chain employs TRBV11-2 and TRBJ2-5; unclear D gene. The sequenced sample was peripheral blood, obtained on day 0 of AZD1222 vaccination. This receptor was taken from an adult in good health. This CDR3 is CASSLSETQYF. In DNA, the CDR3 is TGTGCCAGCAGCTTGTCAGAGACCCAGTACTTC. The full variable domain, rest sourced from reference TRBV11-2 and TRBJ2-5, is EAGVAQSPRYKIIEKRQSVAFWCNPISGHATLYWYQQILGQGPKLLIQFQNNGVVDDSQLPKDRFSAERLKGVDSTLKIQPAKLEDSAVYLCASSLSETQYFGPGTRLLVL.